The TCR beta chain described here comes from a study of shared clonotypes between healthy human individuals. This clone was seen only once. The CDR3 totals 15 residues. The germline gives CDR1 SNHLY, CDR2 FYNNEI. V lost 7 bases and J lost 4, with 16 bases in between. TCRdb's table, derived via immunoSEQ multiplex PCR, lists solely in-frame clones and lacks some. Here the sample spans some 790,000 clones, approximately 72% being singletons. The receptor comes from a woman younger than 45 in good health. Sequenced: memory CD4+ T cells sorted from blood. Subset denoted: CD45RA-negative fraction. The chain combines TRBV2 with TRBJ2-2; D perhaps matches TRBD2 (5 bases). The CDR3 DNA reads as TGTGCCAGCATACGGGGTTCTTATTTCACCGGGGAGCTGTTTTTT. It is translated as CASIRGSYFTGELFF. Using reference TRBV2 and TRBJ2-2 for the parts outside the CDR3, the full variable domain is EPEVTQTPSHQVTQMGQEVILRCVPISNHLYFYWYRQILGQKVEFLVSFYNNEISEKSEIFDDQFSVERPDGSNFTLKIRSTKLEDSAMYFCASIRGSYFTGELFFGEGSRLTVL.